These T cell receptor beta chains were read from a single sample in a study of type 1 and type 2 diabetes patients. TCRdb re-called the multiplex PCR reads through MiXCR, storing one row per CDR3 protein. This table holds 250,000 or so distinct CDR3 sequences, over 45% found once. Sequenced material: peripheral blood mononuclear cells (PBMCs). These receptor sequences come from a man between 18 and 29 years old with type 2 diabetes. Both conserved end residues are part of each CDR3.

V gene	J gene	CDR3 length	CDR3 protein
TRBV27	TRBJ2-7	13	CASSYGGAYEQYF
TRBV12-3/TRBV12-4	TRBJ1-1	14	CASSRDRGNTEAFF
TRBV12-3/TRBV12-4	TRBJ1-4	14	CASSGTTVGEKLFF
TRBV11-2	TRBJ1-3	14	CASSPRKAGNTIYF
TRBV15	TRBJ2-1	17	CATSRGLTGDALNEQFF
TRBV2	TRBJ2-7	16	CASSVFPSAGGSEQYF
TRBV5-1	TRBJ1-1	13	CASSEPTNTEAFF
TRBV30	TRBJ1-4	10	CASMQGKLFF
TRBV4-3	TRBJ2-7	13	CASSLLAGGEQYF
TRBV2	TRBJ1-2	15	CASRKLAGTGDGYTF
TRBV6-5	TRBJ1-1	15	CASSYRRRMNTEAFF
TRBV4-1	TRBJ1-2	17	CASSQREGSQGAYGYTF
TRBV7-2	TRBJ2-5	18	CASSPRGGGIRGGETQYF
TRBV27	TRBJ2-7	13	CASSFGKRYEQYF
TRBV5-1	TRBJ2-7	15	CASSLFGGYSYEQYF
TRBV20-1	TRBJ2-5	10	CSAEGETQYF
TRBV27	TRBJ1-1	14	CASSFAGMNTEAFF
TRBV28	TRBJ2-1	12	CASRAGAGEQFF
TRBV27	TRBJ2-7	15	CASSFSGQGVYEQYF
TRBV10-1	TRBJ1-1	13	CASKEGGSTEAFF
TRBV5-1	TRBJ2-3	14	CASKSVDGADTQYF
TRBV2	TRBJ1-6	13	CASSLPGRSPLHF
TRBV2	TRBJ1-3	13	CASLQGKGNTIYF
TRBV19	TRBJ1-5	13	CATSVVGAVSQHF
TRBV2	TRBJ1-5	16	CASSRRTGASNQPQHF
TRBV6-6	TRBJ2-3	12	CAISYSVDTQYF
TRBV2	TRBJ2-7	16	CASLKAGAGGPDEQYF
TRBV19	TRBJ1-4	16	CASSMGRVLRGEKLFF
TRBV14	TRBJ2-7	14	CASSPWGTGGEQYF
TRBV28	TRBJ2-7	12	CASRRSSYEQYF
TRBV4-2	TRBJ2-7	16	CASSPSDRASSYEQYF
TRBV19	TRBJ2-7	13	CASSRGDLYEQYF
TRBV27	TRBJ1-1	15	CASSFSALWNTEAFF
TRBV4-2	TRBJ1-2	15	CASSPTSDRAFGYTF
TRBV14	TRBJ2-5	15	CASSQGFLAGETQYF
TRBV24-1	TRBJ2-3	12	CATGEATDTQYF
TRBV5-6	TRBJ1-2	12	CANSSQHYGYTF
TRBV7-2	TRBJ2-2	14	CASSQVGGTGELFF
TRBV29-1	TRBJ1-1	13	CSVRRVMNTEAFF
TRBV4-2	TRBJ2-2	15	CASSQGQANTGELFF
TRBV10-2	TRBJ1-4	17	CASSESVPRSEEEKLFF